This T cell receptor (beta chain) was observed in a study of T cells after posttransplantation cyclophosphamide. Findings of the study overall: Recipient CMV seropositivity and CMV reactivation strongly tracked TRB clonality. Donor CD8+ memory clones often dominated recipient blood repertoires at later times.

Germline V CDR1 and CDR2: SGHDT, YYEEEE. The length of the CDR3 is 14 residues. Trimming left V 0 bases short and J 1 base short, with 7 bases between. Sequencing was performed with immunoSEQ multiplex PCR; in TCRdb, only in-frame clones are kept and a portion is missing. The sample shows tens of thousands of clones, none of them appearing just once. A marrow graft followed busulfan-fludarabine conditioning, with cyclophosphamide on days +3 and +4. Ten or more counts support this clone. The antigen is not known. The sequenced sample was PBMCs, obtained after allogeneic stem cell transplant with posttransplant cyclophosphamide. The sequence derives from a young adult male patient who received an allogeneic stem cell transplant from a related donor, was CMV-positive, and had no GVHD. Some T cells may trace back to the graft donor. This sequence joins TRBV5-6 and TRBJ1-1; no firm D call. CDR3: CASSLGAGNTEAFF. For the CDR3, the DNA is TGTGCCAGCAGCTTGGGGGCAGGGAACACTGAAGCTTTCTTT.